The clone carrying this T cell receptor beta chain was recorded a few times. The data were produced by immunoSEQ multiplex PCR, yet TCRdb's version contains in-frame clones alone and is incomplete. The table has fewer than 18,000 clones, more than 75% seen once. As for time point: pre-treatment baseline. Germline CDR1 SGHRS, CDR2 YFSETQ. The CDR3 spans 13 residues. V lost 5 bases, J lost 5 bases, and 8 bases lay in between. The data were taken from a study of blood T cell dynamics during melanoma immunotherapy. The sequence was collected from a human donor with melanoma. Sample: blood, taken from a patient treated with checkpoint blockade. This chain links TRBV5-1 with TRBJ1-6; D perhaps matches TRBD1 (5 bases). The CDR3 is CASSRQNNSPLHF. CDR3 nucleotides: TGCGCCAGCAGTCGACAGAATAATTCACCCCTCCACTTT.